These T cell receptor beta chains were read from a single sample in a study of control samples from healthy donors and cancer patients. Data came from immunoSEQ multiplex PCR; TCRdb stores just in-frame clones and leaves some out. Seen here are about 55,000 clones, more than 95% observed once, and the top ten hold roughly 1.1%. The sequenced material came from blood. The receptors here all came from a woman between 18 and 29 years old in good health. Each CDR3 is given with its conserved first and last residue. Fields, in order: J gene, V gene, CDR3 protein.

>TRBJ2-7|TRBV2
CASGASGGPISSEQYF
>TRBJ1-5|TRBV10-2
CASRENSNQPQHF
>TRBJ1-2|TRBV4-1
CASSQVRTAEKNGYTF
>TRBJ1-1|TRBV6-5
CASSYYPPTVNTEAFF
>TRBJ2-2|TRBV7-9
CASTQIAAGELFF
>TRBJ2-7|TRBV6-2/TRBV6-3
CASSYARTGIPPYEQYF
>TRBJ1-2|TRBV5-4
CASSFGGIGSNYGYTF
>TRBJ1-2|TRBV6-2/TRBV6-3
CASSYSEEAGGYTF
>TRBJ1-3|TRBV30
CAWSVQGAGSGNTIYF
>TRBJ1-2|TRBV4-1
CASSQVGGANYGYTF
>TRBJ1-6|TRBV4-3
CASSQDPTGTDYSPLHF
>TRBJ2-1|TRBV3-1/TRBV3-2
CASSRGTDEQFF
>TRBJ2-3|TRBV5-4
CASSLVKRGGTDTQYF
>TRBJ1-2|TRBV4-3
CASSQGQGTGYGYTF
>TRBJ2-1|TRBV5-1
CASSVLAGVYNEQFF
>TRBJ1-2|TRBV14
CASSQDRGRRGYTF
>TRBJ1-4|TRBV15
CATSRDYLRSSNEKLFF
>TRBJ1-1|TRBV2
CASSAQFSNTEAFF
>TRBJ2-1|TRBV6-2/TRBV6-3
CASSYPPQIAGTYNEQFF
>TRBJ2-7|TRBV6-2/TRBV6-3
CASSRTDEQYF
>TRBJ2-1|TRBV6-1
CASSEESGGYNEQFF
>TRBJ1-2|TRBV5-4
CASSLDPGAEINYGYTF